This T cell receptor (beta chain) was captured in a study of regulatory T cells in long-lasting Graves disease (TCRdb year 2021). At the level of the whole study: To count as having persistent Graves' disease, a patient had to have received antithyroid drug treatment for over 5 years with TSH receptor autoantibodies remaining persistently positive. A total of approximately 35 samples underwent TCR sequencing: approximately 13 from persistent and roughly 20 from newly diagnosed Graves' disease patients. On average, persistent Graves' disease patients in the clinical cohort had been on antithyroid drugs for about 10.3 years. This study used TCR sequencing and RNA sequencing of peripheral blood to compare persistent Graves' disease patients against newly diagnosed Graves' disease patients. The study was registered as a clinical trial and conducted in China. Broad study findings and their caveats: Persistent patients shared more public clonotypes among themselves (around 2,500) than newly diagnosed patients did (nearly 1,000). Persistent Graves' disease patients showed lower TCR Shannon entropy and fewer highly expanded clones than newly diagnosed patients, suggesting clonal expansion. Sequencing and analysis were restricted to the TCR beta chain. The study examined only peripheral blood because the primary lesion, thyroid tissue, could not be accessed. Persistent disease showed preferential use of TRBV28, TRBJ1-2 and TRBJ2-5, whereas newly diagnosed disease favored TRBV20-1 and TRBJ2-1. The authors noted that the small sample size was a limitation that may lower accuracy.

Libraries were prepared through multiplex PCR. TCRdb lists the instrument as Illumina HiSeq 4000. TCR beta libraries were built with iRepertoire HTBI primers and Arm-PCR amplification of CDR3 regions. Before sequencing, the PCR products went through gel purification. The published analysis was carried out like this. Gene usage analysis of CDR3 amino acid clonotypes relied on the 60 or so TRBV and more than twelve TRBJ segments identified across samples. Filtered high-quality paired reads were merged into contigs using COPE and FqMerger. BLAST was used to align contigs to IMGT TRBV, TRBD and TRBJ reference genes, and CDR3 was defined according to IMGT. Any clonotype with a frequency above 0.1% was counted as a highly expanded clone. Repertoire diversity was measured by Shannon entropy, and V-J evenness by the Gini coefficient. Public clonotypes were defined as clonotypes shared by more than one individual. Using fastp trimming at Q25 and MiXCR clonotype assembly, TCRdb reanalyzed the public sequencing data and kept in-frame beta chains. For every CDR3 protein sequence, its rows merge into one entry that carries the most common genes and DNA. These V and J calls rely on TCRdb rather than the paper's analysis. The table for this sample lists roughly 500,000 distinct CDR3 sequences; 20% to 25% of them were counted only once. 6.5% to 9% of the sample belongs to the ten largest clones.

According to the germline V gene, CDR1 reads SGHRS and CDR2 reads YFSETQ. The CDR3 numbers 13 residues from cysteine through phenylalanine. Left in the record is the CDR3 DNA by itself, 39 bases read in frame from the first base. The sample's time point label is to be understood as: persistent/refractory GD, antithyroid drugs over 5 years with positive TRAb. RNA was extracted from PBMCs in TRIzol for both TCR sequencing and RNA sequencing. The diagnosis of Graves' disease followed American Thyroid Association guidelines. The patients came from an endocrinology department in Xi'an, China. From each patient, roughly 9 milliliters of peripheral blood was collected into an EDTA anticoagulant tube. PBMCs were isolated by Ficoll Paque Plus density gradient separation without further T cell sorting. RNA quality was checked with an Agilent 2100 Bioanalyzer and agarose gel, and concentration with a NanoDrop 2000.

About this clonotype: The antigen this receptor binds is unknown. A much larger clone sits a single nucleotide away, making a read error possible.

Sequencing was performed on peripheral blood mononuclear cells (PBMCs), taken when the disease was refractory, from a patient treated with antithyroid drugs. The TCR comes from a female donor with Graves disease. The receptor chain draws on TRBV5-1 and TRBJ1-4, with 8 junctional bases fitting TRBD1. The DNA sequence is given as TGCGTCAGCAGCTTGGGACAGGAGGAAAAACTGTTTTTT. Translated, this is CVSSLGQEEKLFF. The reference TRBV5-1 and TRBJ1-4 proteins fill in what lies around the CDR3, so the full variable domain reads KAGVTQTPRYLIKTRGQQVTLSCSPISGHRSVSWYQQTPGQGLQFLFEYFSETQRNKGNFPGRFSGRQFSNSRSEMNVSTLELGDSALYLCVSSLGQEEKLFFGSGTQLSVL.